This TCR beta chain originates from a study of blood T cell repertoires in COVID-19. Looking at the study overall: Sources were T cells, B-cell-depleted T cells, or PBMCs; the material itself was cDNA or gDNA.

Trimming took off 4 bases at V and 1 base at J, with 13 bases between the two ends. CDR1 SGDLS and CDR2 YYNGEE come from the germline V gene. This CDR3 is built from 15 residues. In the original analysis: Nucleated cell counts were estimated from reference gene primer amplification. Data came from immunoSEQ multiplex PCR; TCRdb stores just in-frame clones and leaves some out. The V and J calls and clone size were taken over from that table, and D and trimming were inferred from the DNA. The table shows roughly 440,000 clones, with about 87% occurring only once. The chain carries TRBV9 and TRBJ2-3, with D tentatively TRBD2 (5 bases). The origin of this receptor is a woman aged 45-65 years with COVID-19, enrolled during active disease. The sequenced sample consisted of peripheral blood. CDR3 sequence (DNA): TGTGCCAGCAGCCCCCCCCGTAGCGGCACAGATACGCAGTATTTT. Its protein product is CASSPPRSGTDTQYF.